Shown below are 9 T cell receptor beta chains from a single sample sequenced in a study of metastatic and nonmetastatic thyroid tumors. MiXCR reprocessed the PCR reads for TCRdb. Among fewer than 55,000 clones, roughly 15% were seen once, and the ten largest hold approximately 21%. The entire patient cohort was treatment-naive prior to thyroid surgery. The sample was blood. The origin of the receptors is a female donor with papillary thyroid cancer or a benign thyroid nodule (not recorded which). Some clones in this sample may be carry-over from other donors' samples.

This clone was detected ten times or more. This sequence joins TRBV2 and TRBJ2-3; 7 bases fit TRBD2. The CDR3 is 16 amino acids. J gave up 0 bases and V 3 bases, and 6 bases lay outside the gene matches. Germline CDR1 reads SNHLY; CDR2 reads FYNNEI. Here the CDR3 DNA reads TGTGCCAGCAGTGATCGGCTAGCGGATAGCACAGATACGCAGTATTTT. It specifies CASSDRLADSTDTQYF.

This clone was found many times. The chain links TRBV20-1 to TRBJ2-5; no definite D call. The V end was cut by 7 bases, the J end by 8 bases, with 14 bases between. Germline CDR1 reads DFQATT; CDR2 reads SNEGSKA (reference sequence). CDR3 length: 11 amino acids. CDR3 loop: CSVPDGPTQYF. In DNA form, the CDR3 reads TGCAGTGTACCGGACGGCCCTACCCAGTACTTC.

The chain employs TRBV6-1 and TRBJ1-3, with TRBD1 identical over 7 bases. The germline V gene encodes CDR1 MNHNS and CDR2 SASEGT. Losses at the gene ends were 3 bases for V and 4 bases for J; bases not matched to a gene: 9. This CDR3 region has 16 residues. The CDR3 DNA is TGTGCCAGCAGTGAGCTGAACAGGGGAGCCGGAAACACCATATATTTT. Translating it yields CASSELNRGAGNTIYF.

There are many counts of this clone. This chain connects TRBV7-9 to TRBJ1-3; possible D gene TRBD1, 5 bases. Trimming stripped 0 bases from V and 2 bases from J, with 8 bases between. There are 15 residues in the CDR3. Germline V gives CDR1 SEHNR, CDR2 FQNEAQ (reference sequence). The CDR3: CASSLAGGAGNTIYF. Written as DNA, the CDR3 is TGTGCCAGCAGCTTAGCGGGGGGGGCTGGAAACACCATATATTTT.

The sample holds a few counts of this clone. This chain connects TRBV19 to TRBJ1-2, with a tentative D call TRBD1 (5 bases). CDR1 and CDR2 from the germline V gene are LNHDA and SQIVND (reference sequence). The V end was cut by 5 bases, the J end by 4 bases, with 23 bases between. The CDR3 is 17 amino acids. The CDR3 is CASSVILRESSGYGYTF. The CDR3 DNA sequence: TGTGCCAGTAGTGTAATTCTCAGGGAAAGCTCTGGCTATGGCTACACCTTC.

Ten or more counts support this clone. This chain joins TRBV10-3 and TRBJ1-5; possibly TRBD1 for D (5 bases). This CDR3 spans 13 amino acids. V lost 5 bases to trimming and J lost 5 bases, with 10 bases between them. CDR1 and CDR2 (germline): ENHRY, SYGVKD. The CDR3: CAISRQKDQPQHF. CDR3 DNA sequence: TGTGCCATCAGTCGACAGAAAGATCAGCCCCAGCATTTT.

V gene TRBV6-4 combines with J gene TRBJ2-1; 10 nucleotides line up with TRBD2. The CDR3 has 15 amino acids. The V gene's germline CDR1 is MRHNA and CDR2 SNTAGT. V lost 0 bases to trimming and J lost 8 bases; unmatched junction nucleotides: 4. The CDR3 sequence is CASSDSASGSDEQFF. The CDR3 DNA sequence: TGTGCCAGCAGTGACTCGGCTAGCGGGAGTGATGAGCAGTTCTTC.

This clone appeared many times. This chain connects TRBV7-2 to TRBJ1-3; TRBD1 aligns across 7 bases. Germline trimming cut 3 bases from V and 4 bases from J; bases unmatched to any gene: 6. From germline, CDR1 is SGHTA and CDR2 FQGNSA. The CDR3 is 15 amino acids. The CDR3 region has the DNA TGTGCCAGCAGCTTCCGACAGGGAACCGGAAACACCATATATTTT. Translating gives CASSFRQGTGNTIYF.

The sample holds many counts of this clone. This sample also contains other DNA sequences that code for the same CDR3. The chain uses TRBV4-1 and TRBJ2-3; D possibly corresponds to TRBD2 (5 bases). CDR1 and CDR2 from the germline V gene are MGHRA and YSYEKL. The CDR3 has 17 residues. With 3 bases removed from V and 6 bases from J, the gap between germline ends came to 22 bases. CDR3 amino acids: CASSHTPEGRGGDTQYF. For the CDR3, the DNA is TGCGCCAGCAGCCACACCCCCGAGGGTCGGGGTGGGGATACGCAGTATTTT.